This TCR beta chain was identified in a study of T cell changes during pregnancy in multiple sclerosis. The repertoire was sequenced with immunoSEQ multiplex PCR; TCRdb's copy has only in-frame clones and lacks some. The data contain some 35,000 clones, approximately 90% of them singletons. The V gene's germline CDR1 is GTSNPN and CDR2 SVGIG (reference sequence). This CDR3 has 16 residues. V lost 3 bases, J lost 8 bases, and 14 bases stayed unmatched. This clone has just one count. The sequence was obtained from a female donor in good health, enrolled as a control in a pregnancy study. This specimen was CD4+ T cells from peripheral blood mononuclear cells, taken after pregnancy. The chain couples TRBV30 to TRBJ2-1; 9 bases fit TRBD2. CDR3 loop: CAWSLGGASGNHEQFF. The CDR3 nucleotides read TGTGCCTGGAGCCTGGGGGGGGCTAGCGGGAACCATGAGCAGTTCTTC.